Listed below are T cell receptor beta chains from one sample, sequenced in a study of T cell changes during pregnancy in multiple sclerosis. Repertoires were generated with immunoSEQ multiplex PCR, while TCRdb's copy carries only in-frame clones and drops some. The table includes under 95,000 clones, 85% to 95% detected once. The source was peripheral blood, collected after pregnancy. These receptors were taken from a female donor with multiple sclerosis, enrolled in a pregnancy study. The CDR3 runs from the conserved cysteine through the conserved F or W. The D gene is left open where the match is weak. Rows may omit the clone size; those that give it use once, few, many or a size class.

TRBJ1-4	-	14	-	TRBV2	CASNYGGVNEKLFF	TGTGCCAGCAATTATGGAGGGGTTAATGAAAAACTGTTTTTT
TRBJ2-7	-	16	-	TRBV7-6	CASSSRPPEVPYEQYF	TGTGCCAGCAGCTCCAGACCCCCGGAGGTGCCTTACGAGCAGTACTTC
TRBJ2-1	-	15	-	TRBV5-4	CASSFLGQGRNEQFF	TGTGCCAGCAGCTTCTTGGGCCAGGGGCGGAATGAGCAGTTCTTC
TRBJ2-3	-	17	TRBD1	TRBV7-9	CASPRVGAGGITDTQYF	TGTGCCAGCCCGAGGGTCGGGGCAGGGGGCATCACAGATACGCAGTATTTT
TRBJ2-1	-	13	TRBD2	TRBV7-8	CASSLARENEQFF	TGTGCCAGCAGCTTAGCGCGGGAGAATGAGCAGTTCTTC
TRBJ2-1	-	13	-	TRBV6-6	CASSYGRGNEQFF	TGTGCCAGCAGTTACGGCAGGGGCAATGAGCAGTTCTTC
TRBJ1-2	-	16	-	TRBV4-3	CASSPRGDGRAGGYTF	TGCGCCAGCAGCCCCCGGGGGGATGGTAGGGCCGGTGGCTACACCTTC
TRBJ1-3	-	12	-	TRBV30	CAWSADGNTIYF	TGTGCCTGGAGCGCAGATGGAAACACCATATATTTT
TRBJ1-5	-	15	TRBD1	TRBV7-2	CASSLGQSINQPQHF	TGTGCCAGCAGCTTGGGACAGAGTATAAATCAGCCCCAGCATTTT
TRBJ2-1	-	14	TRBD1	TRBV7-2	CASSLAETGLEQFF	TGTGCCAGCAGCTTAGCGGAGACAGGGTTGGAGCAGTTCTTC
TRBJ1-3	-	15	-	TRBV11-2	CASSSIQGSGNTIYF	TGTGCCAGCAGCTCCATCCAGGGCTCTGGAAACACCATATATTTT
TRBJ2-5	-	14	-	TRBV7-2	CASSERQVSETQYF	TGTGCCAGCAGCGAACGACAGGTTTCAGAGACCCAGTACTTC
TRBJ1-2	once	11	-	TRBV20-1	CSAWDTPRVTF	TGCAGTGCTTGGGACACGCCGAGGGTCACCTTC
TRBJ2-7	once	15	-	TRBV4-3	CASSQGVLSPYEQYF	TGCGCCAGCAGCCAAGGCGTCCTCTCCCCCTACGAGCAGTACTTC
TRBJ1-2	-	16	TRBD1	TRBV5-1	CASSSPGQGLDYGYTF	TGCGCCAGCAGCTCTCCGGGACAGGGTCTCGACTATGGCTACACCTTC
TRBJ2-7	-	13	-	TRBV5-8	CASSLWGVYEQYF	TGTGCCAGCAGCTTGTGGGGCGTCTACGAGCAGTACTTC
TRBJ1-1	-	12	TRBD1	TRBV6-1	CASRLDRDEAFF	TGTGCCAGCAGACTCGACAGGGACGAAGCTTTCTTT
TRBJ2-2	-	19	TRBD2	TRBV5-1	CASSSAGTSGRRNTGELFF	TGCGCCAGCAGCTCTGCCGGGACTAGCGGGAGGCGAAACACCGGGGAGCTGTTTTTT
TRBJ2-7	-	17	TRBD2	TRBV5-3	CARSVGGAGGLLYEQYF	TGTGCCAGAAGCGTGGGCGGGGCGGGAGGCCTCCTTTACGAGCAGTACTTC
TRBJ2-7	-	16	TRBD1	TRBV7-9	CASSSTGDRASYEQYF	TGTGCCAGCAGCTCAACCGGGGACAGGGCCTCCTACGAGCAGTACTTC
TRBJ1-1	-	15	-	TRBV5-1	CASSLRTGTGTEAFF	TGCGCCAGCAGCCTAAGAACAGGGACGGGCACTGAAGCTTTCTTT
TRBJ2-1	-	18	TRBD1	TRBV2	CASSEVRTGGRVYLEQFF	TGTGCCAGCAGTGAAGTGAGGACAGGGGGTAGAGTATACCTAGAGCAGTTCTTC
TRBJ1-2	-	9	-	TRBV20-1	CSADYGYTF	TGCAGTGCCGACTATGGCTACACCTTC
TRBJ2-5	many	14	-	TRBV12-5	CASGLVGGLETQYF	TGTGCTAGTGGTTTGGTTGGGGGCCTGGAGACCCAGTACTTC
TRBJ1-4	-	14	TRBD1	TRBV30	CAWATGAVREKLFF	TGTGCCTGGGCCACAGGGGCTGTTAGGGAAAAACTGTTTTTT
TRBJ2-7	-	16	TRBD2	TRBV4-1	CASTGTTEFSSYEQYF	TGCGCCAGCACCGGGACTACCGAATTTAGCTCCTACGAGCAGTACTTC
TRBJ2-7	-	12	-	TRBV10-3	CATGKGSYEQYF	TGTGCCACCGGGAAAGGGTCCTACGAGCAGTACTTC
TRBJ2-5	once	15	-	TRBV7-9	CASSRRGTIQETQYF	TGTGCCAGCAGCCGGCGGGGCACCATACAAGAGACCCAGTACTTC
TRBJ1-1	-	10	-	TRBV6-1	CASSEGGAFF	TGTGCCAGCAGTGAAGGGGGCGCTTTCTTT
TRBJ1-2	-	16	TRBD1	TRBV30	CAWDRDRGRIGYGYTF	TGTGCCTGGGATAGGGACAGGGGGCGTATCGGCTATGGCTACACCTTC
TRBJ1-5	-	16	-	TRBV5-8	CASSLRWGGKDQPQHF	TGTGCCAGCAGCTTAAGATGGGGGGGAAAGGATCAGCCCCAGCATTTT
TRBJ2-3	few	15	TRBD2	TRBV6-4	CASSTSGDSTDTQYF	TGTGCCAGCAGCACTAGCGGGGACAGCACAGATACGCAGTATTTT
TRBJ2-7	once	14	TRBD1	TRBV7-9	CASSLGAGGDEQYF	TGTGCCAGCAGCTTAGGGGCAGGGGGCGACGAGCAGTACTTC
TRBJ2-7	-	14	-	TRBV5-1	CASSLSGEAYEQYF	TGCGCCAGCAGCTTGTCTGGGGAGGCCTACGAGCAGTACTTC
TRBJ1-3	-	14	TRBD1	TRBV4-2	CASSHGTGDDTIYF	TGTGCCAGCAGCCACGGGACAGGGGACGACACCATATATTTT
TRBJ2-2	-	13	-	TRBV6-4	CASSDWPAGELFF	TGTGCCAGCAGTGACTGGCCAGCCGGGGAGCTGTTTTTT
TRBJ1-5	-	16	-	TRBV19	CASSWGPGNSNQPQHF	TGTGCCAGTAGTTGGGGTCCGGGAAATAGCAATCAGCCCCAGCATTTT
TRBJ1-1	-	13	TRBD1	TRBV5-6	CASSSAGTGLAFF	TGTGCCAGCAGCTCAGCCGGGACAGGCTTGGCTTTCTTT
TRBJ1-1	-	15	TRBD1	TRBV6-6	CASSYGRDSNTEAFF	TGTGCCAGCAGTTACGGACGGGACAGCAACACTGAAGCTTTCTTT
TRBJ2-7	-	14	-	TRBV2	CASSDRAGSLEQYF	TGTGCCAGCAGTGACAGGGCGGGGTCCCTCGAGCAGTACTTC
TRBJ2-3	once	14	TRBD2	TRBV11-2	CASRLAGGADTQYF	TGTGCCAGCAGACTAGCGGGAGGTGCAGATACGCAGTATTTT
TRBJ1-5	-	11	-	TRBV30	CAWSVTGPQHF	TGTGCCTGGAGTGTAACTGGGCCCCAGCATTTT
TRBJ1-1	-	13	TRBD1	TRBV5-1	CASSSRGDTEAFF	TGCGCCAGCAGCTCCAGGGGGGACACTGAAGCTTTCTTT
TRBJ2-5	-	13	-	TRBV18	CASSPTGTGTQYF	TGTGCCAGCTCACCAACGGGTACGGGGACCCAGTACTTC
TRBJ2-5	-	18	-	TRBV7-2	CASSLEAERWLGGETQYF	TGTGCCAGCAGCTTAGAGGCTGAGCGGTGGCTAGGCGGGGAGACCCAGTACTTC
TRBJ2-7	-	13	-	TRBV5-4	CASSLDPVYEQYF	TGTGCCAGCAGCTTGGACCCAGTCTACGAGCAGTACTTC
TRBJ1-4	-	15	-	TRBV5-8	CASSLGLSGDEKLFF	TGTGCCAGCAGCTTAGGACTTTCTGGTGATGAAAAACTGTTTTTT
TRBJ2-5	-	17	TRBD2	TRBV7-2	CASSYRAGLAGKETQYF	TGTGCCAGCAGCTACAGGGCGGGACTAGCGGGGAAAGAGACCCAGTACTTC
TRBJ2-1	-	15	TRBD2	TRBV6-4	CASSPRTSGNNEQFF	TGTGCCAGCAGCCCGAGGACTAGCGGCAACAATGAGCAGTTCTTC
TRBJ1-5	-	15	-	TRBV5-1	CASSLGAGSNQPQHF	TGCGCCAGCAGCTTGGGGGCGGGTAGCAATCAGCCCCAGCATTTT
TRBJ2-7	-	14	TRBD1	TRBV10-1	CASSEYEGAQEQYF	TGCGCCAGCAGTGAGTATGAGGGGGCGCAGGAGCAGTACTTC
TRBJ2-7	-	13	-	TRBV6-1	CASSDRSPYEQYF	TGTGCCAGCAGTGACAGGTCCCCCTACGAGCAGTACTTC
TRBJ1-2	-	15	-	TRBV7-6	CASSLVHDSLYGYTF	TGTGCCAGCAGCTTAGTTCACGACAGCCTTTATGGCTACACCTTC
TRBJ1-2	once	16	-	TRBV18	CASSPLPGGIRDGYTF	TGTGCCAGCTCACCTCTCCCGGGGGGCATACGCGATGGCTACACCTTC
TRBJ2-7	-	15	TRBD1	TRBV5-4	CASSLKTGGVDEQYF	TGTGCCAGCAGCCTCAAGACAGGGGGCGTGGACGAGCAGTACTTC